A selection of T cell receptor beta chains follows, all from one sample in a study of T cell responses to AZD1222 COVID-19 vaccine. Clones were read by immunoSEQ multiplex PCR, and TCRdb kept only the in-frame ones, dropping some. The sample has about 110,000 clones; 88% are singletons. Sample: peripheral blood, taken on day 0 of AZD1222 vaccination. Every receptor here comes from an adult in good health. Each CDR3 is given with its conserved first and last residue. The order of the fields is D gene, V gene, clone size, J gene, CDR3 protein, CDR3 DNA. The D gene is left open where the match is weak. Rows give clone size only sometimes, using once, few, many, or a class for an expanded clone.

NA	TRBV19	NA	TRBJ1-1	CASSIRSGSDTEAFF	TGTGCCAGTAGTATCCGGAGCGGCTCGGACACTGAAGCTTTCTTT
NA	TRBV4-1	NA	TRBJ2-7	CASSQVAGSSYEQYF	TGCGCCAGCAGCCAAGTGGCGGGGAGCTCCTACGAGCAGTACTTC
NA	TRBV29-1	NA	TRBJ1-1	CSVSGGGEAFF	TGCAGCGTTTCCGGGGGCGGTGAAGCTTTCTTT
TRBD2	TRBV3-1/TRBV3-2	NA	TRBJ2-7	CASSQLAGEWEQYF	TGTGCCAGCAGCCAACTAGCGGGAGAGTGGGAGCAGTACTTC
TRBD1	TRBV3-1/TRBV3-2	few	TRBJ1-1	CASRGTGTNTEAFF	TGTGCCAGCAGAGGGACAGGGACGAACACTGAAGCTTTCTTT
TRBD1	TRBV11-2	NA	TRBJ1-4	CASSPKGGRGHGNEKLFF	TGTGCCAGCAGCCCAAAAGGAGGCAGGGGGCACGGGAATGAAAAACTGTTTTTT
NA	TRBV7-2	once	TRBJ2-5	CASSLAGLQETQYF	TGTGCCAGCAGCTTAGCAGGCCTCCAAGAGACCCAGTACTTC
TRBD1	TRBV2	NA	TRBJ1-2	CASWTGGSNYGYTF	TGTGCCAGCTGGACAGGGGGTTCAAACTATGGCTACACCTTC
NA	TRBV14	NA	TRBJ1-6	CASSSSRSYNSPLHF	TGTGCCAGCAGCTCCTCCCGCTCCTATAATTCACCCCTCCACTTT
NA	TRBV7-2	NA	TRBJ1-1	CASSLARPGNEAFF	TGTGCCAGCAGCTTAGCGAGGCCAGGGAATGAAGCTTTCTTT
TRBD1	TRBV18	NA	TRBJ1-4	CASATGTGGNEKLFF	TGTGCCAGCGCAACAGGGACAGGGGGGAATGAAAAACTGTTTTTT
TRBD1	TRBV6-5	NA	TRBJ1-1	CAVRQGRLGEAFF	TGTGCCGTCCGACAGGGTAGGTTAGGTGAAGCTTTCTTT
NA	TRBV27	NA	TRBJ2-1	CASRPRMVNEQFF	TGTGCCAGCAGGCCCCGAATGGTCAATGAGCAGTTCTTC
NA	TRBV3-1/TRBV3-2	few	TRBJ1-3	CASSLRTTAASGNTIYF	TGTGCCAGCAGCCTAAGAACGACTGCCGCCTCTGGAAACACCATATATTTT
NA	TRBV24-1	NA	TRBJ1-1	CATSDERRPSEAFF	TGTGCCACCAGTGACGAGAGGAGACCCTCTGAAGCTTTCTTT
NA	TRBV5-6	few	TRBJ1-4	CASSLGTVGEKLFF	TGTGCCAGCAGCTTGGGGACTGTGGGTGAAAAACTGTTTTTT
NA	TRBV2	once	TRBJ2-5	CASSEARKRETQYF	TGTGCCAGCAGTGAAGCTAGGAAGAGAGAGACCCAGTACTTC
NA	TRBV10-2	NA	TRBJ2-3	CASRLTTDTQYF	TGCGCCAGCAGACTAACAACAGATACGCAGTATTTT
NA	TRBV21-1	NA	TRBJ1-5	CASSRRAPKGNQPQHF	TGTGCCAGCAGCAGGCGGGCTCCGAAGGGCAATCAGCCCCAGCATTTT
TRBD1	TRBV27	NA	TRBJ1-1	CASSDRGLRSAFF	TGTGCCAGCAGTGACAGGGGTTTACGTAGTGCTTTCTTT
NA	TRBV5-1	NA	TRBJ2-1	CASSLGHEQFF	TGCGCCAGCAGCTTGGGTCATGAGCAGTTCTTC
TRBD1	TRBV2	NA	TRBJ1-6	CASHLQGNNSPLHF	TGTGCCAGCCACTTACAGGGGAATAATTCACCCCTCCACTTT
NA	TRBV27	NA	TRBJ1-1	CASSSVWDWMNTEAFF	TGTGCCAGCAGTTCAGTCTGGGACTGGATGAACACTGAAGCTTTCTTT